This T cell receptor (beta chain) emerged from a study of human T cells and chemical hapten exposure (dated by TCRdb to about 2021). With regard to the full study: For sensitization, 2% DPC in acetone was applied to a 2 cm by 2 cm area of upper inner arm skin. Most of the patients in the cohort were female, and the cohort covered alopecia areata with under or over 50% scalp involvement, alopecia totalis and alopecia universalis. Patient blood was sampled pre-sensitization (week 0) and at 2, 6 and about 24 weeks after DPC sensitization. Libraries were pooled for sequencing, and per-sample TCR yields varied mainly because of small differences in library volumes within the pool. Patch testing was performed on the upper back with Finn chambers containing 0.01% DPC, and the patch tests were scored after 6 days according to International Contact Dermatitis Research Group standards. Patients additionally received weekly therapeutic DPC doses to the scalp throughout the roughly 25-week study period. The study tracked peripheral blood TCR repertoire changes in vivo during primary and secondary sensitization to the hapten diphenylcyclopropenone (DPC) in alopecia patients. Blood for TCR sequencing was provided by twenty-nine alopecia patients at one to four time points (pre-sensitization, 2, 6 and 24 weeks).

Results and caveats for the whole study, not just this receptor: Significantly more large CDR3 similarity clusters were formed by expanded TCRs than by pre-sensitization or healthy control sets, consistent with antigen-driven responses. Because all patients had alopecia, a presumed autoimmune disease, the immune response of the patients might differ from that of healthy individuals. DPC sensitization did not change how many TCRs were above 1 in 1000 frequency, and no evidence was found of alterations in global repertoire structure. Patch test score correlated positively with the number of PT1 expanded TCRs, reaching significance at thresholds 8, 16 and 32 but not at 4. After repeated subsampling, the strength of the expansion versus patch-test correlation and the threshold at which it became significant changed.

The library was prepared using RACE. Instrument used: NextSeq 500. During library preparation, unique molecular identifiers were attached to individual cDNA molecules so that TCRs could be counted quantitatively and reproducibly. From each blood RNA sample, both TCR alpha and TCR beta chains were sequenced. The authors' analysis ran thus. A median of approximately 100,000 TCRs per sample was observed, with a range of roughly 20,000 to 700,000. V, J and CDR3 annotation of the TCR reads was performed with the Decombinator software suite. For the PS versus PT1 abundance plots, all samples were subsampled to the same number of TCRs (28,000). Expanded TCRs were defined as absent before sensitization and observed at least eight times at the 2-week time point. TCRdb reworked the public reads: Q25 trimming with fastp, MiXCR clone assembly, productive beta chains retained. Rows merge per CDR3 protein into single entries with the most common DNA and genes. TCRdb's processing, not the authors', yielded these V and J calls. This sample is represented by 71,000 or so distinct CDR3 sequences; roughly 9.8% of them were singletons. About 3.1% of the sample goes to the ten largest clones.

At least ten counts were recorded for this clonotype. What this receptor recognizes is not known. No much larger clone exists at a distance of one base, and base qualities are not known. Counted from cysteine to phenylalanine, this CDR3 has 14 amino acids. CDR3 DNA is the only sequence kept; it has 42 bases, read in frame from the first base. V loses 7 bases at its end and J loses 6 bases; junction bases beyond the gene matches: 8. The germline V gene gives CDR1 as SNHLY and CDR2 as FYNNEI. The sample's time point label, in plain terms: patch test 1, 2 weeks after DPC sensitization. Interpreted using the paper, the treatment or condition label stands for: therapeutic diphenylcyclopropenone sensitization with weekly scalp DPC. At each patch-test visit, blood was drawn before the patch test was applied. Patients were considered eligible if aged 18 to 70, diagnosed with alopecia and deemed suitable for DPC therapy, and patients were excluded if pregnant. Total RNA was isolated from unfractionated whole blood collected in Tempus Blood RNA tubes.

The TCR originated in a woman in her thirties or forties with alopecia areata. Some clones in this sample may be carry-over from other donors' samples. The chain is made from TRBV2 and TRBJ2-2, with 7 bases in between that match TRBD1. The sample was whole blood, taken in connection with sensitization to the hapten diphenylcyclopropenone (DPC). The CDR3 in this case is CASNRDSFAGELFF. Read as DNA, the sequence is TGTGCCAGCAACCGGGACAGTTTTGCCGGGGAGCTGTTTTTT.